This entry is about one TCR beta chain. Its antigen is as yet unknown. It was autoimmune disease history or systemic immunosuppression that excluded patients. The data belong to a study of OX40 agonist ivuxolimab in advanced cancers. Study as a whole: People in dose escalation had one of these cancers: hepatocellular carcinoma, melanoma, renal cell or head and neck cancer. Of the participants, around 39% had some prior anti-PD-1, anti-PD-L1 or anti-CTLA-4 therapy, which was allowed. Study-wide results and limits: Researchers did not establish what antigens the expanded peripheral T cells target.

The CDR3 has 16 residues. Germline assignment: CDR1 SGDLS and CDR2 YYNGEE. Deletions cut 3 bases from V and 7 bases from J, with 19 bases between. Method: immunoSEQ multiplex PCR; TCRdb's copy keeps in-frame clones and lacks some. In the table there are around 46,000 clones, roughly nine tenths of which are singletons. This TCR derives from an adult with an advanced solid tumor such as melanoma, head and neck, liver or kidney cancer. V and J are TRBV9 and TRBJ2-2; weak D call: TRBD2 (5 bases). Material: CD4+ or CD8+ T cells sorted from blood, obtained in a trial of the OX40 agonist ivuxolimab. The CDR3 sequence is CASSAPEAPIDGELFF. DNA for the CDR3: TGTGCCAGCAGCGCTCCGGAGGCCCCAATTGACGGGGAGCTGTTTTTT. The full variable domain, rest sourced from reference TRBV9 and TRBJ2-2, is DSGVTQTPKHLITATGQRVTLRCSPRSGDLSVYWYQQSLDQGLQFLIQYYNGEERAKGNILERFSAQQFPDLHSELNLSSLELGDSALYFCASSAPEAPIDGELFFGEGSRLTVL.